This TCR beta chain was recorded in a study of blood T cell repertoires in COVID-19. Study summary: The United States, Italy and Spain were the sources of the acute and convalescent COVID-19 samples. PBMCs, B-cell-depleted T cells, or T cells provided the cDNA or gDNA that made up the material.

Under the authors' procedure: Amplifying reference gene primers gave estimates of nucleated cell counts. TCRdb keeps only in-frame clones here, not all; method: immunoSEQ multiplex PCR. For V, J and clone size, that table is used; D and trimming come from the DNA. The sample lists 200,000 to 250,000 clones, around 85% occurring once. CDR3 length: 15 residues. With V trimmed by 0 bases and J by 6 bases, 4 bases remained unmatched. Looked up from germline, CDR1 is LNHNV and CDR2 is YYDKDF (reference sequence). The sample was peripheral blood. This TCR was sampled from a woman aged 40 to 50 with active or convalescent COVID-19. The chain employs TRBV15 and TRBJ2-3, with TRBD2 matching over 9 bases. This CDR3 is CATSRDGTSRDTQYF. The CDR3 coding sequence is TGTGCCACCAGCAGAGATGGGACTAGCAGGGATACGCAGTATTTT.